Below, 27 T cell receptor beta chains from the same sample are listed, as sequenced in a study of T cell responses to AZD1222 COVID-19 vaccine. Produced via immunoSEQ multiplex PCR; TCRdb's table is partial and in-frame only. The sample lists about 120,000 clones, approximately 90% seen once, with 7.5% to 9.5% in the top ten. The sequenced sample was peripheral blood, obtained on day 0 of AZD1222 vaccination. These receptors came from an adult in good health.

The chain uses TRBV24-1 and TRBJ2-2; 8 bases are shared with TRBD2. The germline CDR1 and CDR2 sequences are KGHDR and SFDVKD. Trimming at V came to 6 bases and at J to 4 bases, leaving 9 bases not matched to a gene. The CDR3 totals 16 residues. CDR3 sequence: CATSPWIAGGTGELFF. In nucleotides, the CDR3 is TGTGCCACCAGTCCCTGGATCGCGGGAGGCACCGGGGAGCTGTTTTTT.

As regards this clone: Different DNA sequences within this sample yield the same CDR3. The genes are TRBV7-9 and TRBJ2-7, with unresolved D. V lost 6 bases and J 2 bases, leaving 8 bases between the germline ends. The CDR3 consists of 12 residues. CDR1 and CDR2 from the germline V gene are SEHNR and FQNEAQ (reference sequence). CDR3 residues: CASSRITYEQYF. The CDR3 region has the DNA TGTGCCAGCAGTCGAATAACCTACGAGCAGTACTTC.

This clone was seen only once. J is TRBJ1-1 and V is TRBV3-1 (or the pseudogene TRBV3-2); 8 nucleotides match TRBD1. The V and J ends lost 10 bases and 5 bases, in that order; junction bases with no gene match: 6. Germline V lookup: CDR1 LGHDT, CDR2 YNNKEL (reference sequence). This CDR3 comprises 12 residues. CDR3 loop: CATGQGWTEAFF. The CDR3 nucleotides read TGTGCCACTGGACAGGGATGGACTGAAGCTTTCTTT.

The chain joins TRBV20-1 to TRBJ2-5; no definite D call. The V gene's germline CDR1 is DFQATT and CDR2 SNEGSKA (reference sequence). The CDR3 is 11 amino acids. V was pared by 2 bases and J by 2 bases, with 3 bases between. The CDR3 sequence: CSARQQETQYF. Here the CDR3 DNA reads TGCAGTGCTAGACAGCAAGAGACCCAGTACTTC.

The J gene is TRBJ1-2, the V gene TRBV19; D is unresolved. Germline V gene sequence: CDR1 LNHDA, CDR2 SQIVND (reference sequence). The CDR3 extends over 15 amino acids. V lost 1 base, J lost 0 bases, and 9 bases lay in between. The CDR3 sequence: CASSIAHKANYGYTF. CDR3 bases: TGTGCCAGTAGTATAGCCCACAAGGCTAACTATGGCTACACCTTC.

The chain employs TRBV11-2 and TRBJ2-7; 11 bases fit TRBD2. V shed 5 bases, J shed 0 bases, and the junction held 12 bases outside the gene matches. The CDR3 runs to 18 residues. The germline V gene has CDR1 SGHAT and CDR2 FQNNGV. The CDR3 sequence is CASSNPQGLAVSSYEQYF. The CDR3 DNA sequence: TGTGCCAGCAGCAATCCCCAGGGACTAGCGGTAAGCTCCTACGAGCAGTACTTC.

V gene TRBV19 combines with J gene TRBJ2-5, with 16 bases that match TRBD2. J lost 3 bases, V lost 5 bases, and 3 bases had no gene match. The CDR3 covers 16 residues. Germline V gene lookup returns CDR1 LNHDA and CDR2 SQIVND (reference sequence). The chain's CDR3 is CASSSGLAGGEETQYF. In DNA form, the CDR3 reads TGTGCCAGTAGTTCGGGACTAGCGGGAGGGGAAGAGACCCAGTACTTC.

V is TRBV24-1 and J is TRBJ1-5; 8 bases match TRBD1. The CDR3 spans 17 residues. J lost 6 bases, V lost 2 bases, and 11 bases had no gene match. From germline, CDR1 is KGHDR and CDR2 SFDVKD. The CDR3 DNA reads as TGTGCCACCAGTGATTCCCCTTCCACAGGGGGGGGTCAGCCCCAGCATTTT. The encoded protein is CATSDSPSTGGGQPQHF.

This sequence joins TRBV7-2 and TRBJ2-7, with 7 bases that match TRBD2. V trimming: 3 bases; J trimming: 0 bases; junction bases outside the gene matches: 11. This CDR3 comprises 17 residues. Germline V gene sequence: CDR1 SGHTA, CDR2 FQGNSA. CDR3 sequence (DNA): TGTGCCAGCAGCTTGTGGCCACTAGCGATCAGCTCCTACGAGCAGTACTTC. Translation gives CASSLWPLAISSYEQYF.

This clone was observed once. The CDR3 region is CASRTDINYGYTF. The CDR3 bases are TGTGCCAGTCGGACCGACATAAACTATGGCTACACCTTC. The V call is TRBV19, the J call TRBJ1-2; no clear D gene. Per the germline V gene, CDR1 is LNHDA and CDR2 is SQIVND (reference sequence). The CDR3 is 13 residues long. The ends were cut back, 8 bases at V and 2 bases at J, with 12 bases in the middle. The full variable domain, completed using reference TRBV19 and TRBJ1-2, is DGGITQSPKYLFRKEGQNVTLSCEQNLNHDAMYWYRQDPGQGLRLIYYSQIVNDFQKGDIAEGYSVSREKKESFPLTVTSAQKNPTAFYLCASRTDINYGYTFGSGTRLTVV.

The chain recombines TRBV12-5 with TRBJ2-5; 7 nucleotides line up with TRBD2. CDR3 length: 16 amino acids. Germline V CDR1 and CDR2: LGHNT, FRNRAP. The trim removed 0 bases at V and 2 bases at J, leaving 6 bases unmatched. This CDR3 is CASGLVRLARQETQYF. In DNA form, the CDR3 reads TGTGCTAGTGGTTTGGTAAGACTAGCAAGGCAAGAGACCCAGTACTTC. Full variable domain (outside the CDR3, taken from reference TRBV12-5 and TRBJ2-5): DARVTQTPRHKVTEMGQEVTMRCQPILGHNTVFWYRQTMMQGLELLAYFRNRAPLDDSGMPKDRFSAEMPDATLATLKIQPSEPRDSAVYFCASGLVRLARQETQYFGPGTRLLVL.

V is TRBV5-1 and J is TRBJ2-7, with 8 bases that match TRBD2. After removal of 2 bases from V and 6 bases from J, the junction contained 7 bases not matched to a gene. Germline values: CDR1 SGHRS, CDR2 YFSETQ. The CDR3 totals 14 residues. CDR3 sequence reads: CASSLREGPSEQYF. Here the CDR3 DNA reads TGCGCCAGCAGCTTACGGGAGGGCCCCAGCGAGCAGTACTTC.

The chain carries TRBV5-1 and TRBJ1-3; a weak D match, TRBD1 (5 bases). V was shortened by 0 bases and J by 2 bases, with 12 bases between the two germline ends. Germline assignment: CDR1 SGHRS and CDR2 YFSETQ. The CDR3 extends over 16 amino acids. The CDR3 region has the DNA TGCGCCAGCAGCTTGGAAGGGACTTTGCCTGGAAACACCATATATTTT. As protein: CASSLEGTLPGNTIYF.

The rearrangement joins TRBV4-2 to TRBJ2-7; the match to TRBD1 covers 10 bases. Germline trimming cut 0 bases from V and 3 bases from J; bases unmatched to any gene: 2. The CDR3 covers 15 residues. Germline V gives CDR1 LGHNA, CDR2 YNFKEQ. In nucleotides, the CDR3 is TGTGCCAGCAGCCAAGAGGGACAGGGGAACTACGAGCAGTACTTC. It translates to CASSQEGQGNYEQYF.

The V and J genes are TRBV18 and TRBJ2-1; 13 bases match TRBD2. The V gene end was trimmed by 5 bases and the J gene end by 8 bases; junction bases not matched to a gene: 6. Germline V CDR1 and CDR2: KGHSH, LQKENI. The CDR3 runs to 15 residues. The CDR3 here is CASSSTSGRFDEQFF. CDR3 nucleotides: TGTGCCAGCTCATCGACTAGCGGGAGGTTTGATGAGCAGTTCTTC.

The chain has TRBV6-5 and TRBJ1-1; D is uncertain. This CDR3 contains 14 residues. CDR1 MNHEY and CDR2 SVGAGI come from the germline V gene. V was cut by 2 bases and J by 0 bases, with 7 bases left in between. CDR3 DNA: TGTGCCAGCAGTTACGGAGGTTTGAACACTGAAGCTTTCTTT. Its translation: CASSYGGLNTEAFF.

The genes are TRBV3-1 (or the pseudogene TRBV3-2) and TRBJ1-4; a weak D match, TRBD1 (5 bases). Trimming pared 4 bases from V and 0 bases from J, leaving 15 bases between. Looked up from germline, CDR1 is LGHDT and CDR2 is YNNKEL (reference sequence). The CDR3 loop spans 17 amino acids. The CDR3 loop reads CASSPRGEGATNEKLFF. The CDR3 region has the DNA TGTGCCAGCAGCCCCCGGGGGGAAGGTGCAACTAATGAAAAACTGTTTTTT.

The chain joins TRBV5-1 to TRBJ2-7; no firm D call. Deletions cut 0 bases from V and 9 bases from J, with 7 bases between. The length of the CDR3 is 11 residues. Germline V gene data show CDR1 as SGHRS and CDR2 as YFSETQ. The CDR3 nucleotides are TGCGCCAGCAGCTTGGAGGGCGGGCAGTACTTC. This codes for CASSLEGGQYF. Full variable domain (outside the CDR3, taken from reference TRBV5-1 and TRBJ2-7): KAGVTQTPRYLIKTRGQQVTLSCSPISGHRSVSWYQQTPGQGLQFLFEYFSETQRNKGNFPGRFSGRQFSNSRSEMNVSTLELGDSALYLCASSLEGGQYFGPGTRLTVT.

The V call is TRBV5-5, the J call TRBJ2-1, with 10 bases fitting TRBD2. J gave up 5 bases and V 4 bases, and 6 bases lay outside the gene matches. Germline loops: CDR1 SGHKS, CDR2 YYEKEE (reference sequence). CDR3 size: 15 residues. The CDR3 reads CASSTRTSGDNEQFF. The CDR3 DNA sequence: TGTGCCAGCAGCACCAGGACTAGCGGAGACAATGAGCAGTTCTTC. The complete variable domain, with remaining parts taken from reference TRBV5-5 and TRBJ2-1, reads DAGVTQSPTHLIKTRGQQVTLRCSPISGHKSVSWYQQVLGQGPQFIFQYYEKEERGRGNFPDRFSARQFPNYSSELNVNALLLGDSALYLCASSTRTSGDNEQFFGPGTRLTVL.

J is TRBJ2-1 and V is TRBV10-3; D possibly uses TRBD1 or TRBD2 (6 bases each). The CDR3 extends over 20 amino acids. Germline V gene sequence: CDR1 ENHRY, CDR2 SYGVKD. The V gene lost 3 bases and the J gene lost 7 bases, with 31 bases spanning the gap. In nucleotides, the CDR3 is TGTGCCATCAGTGACCTCGCGGCTAGCCGGGGGCAGGTTGGAGGTAATGAGCAGTTCTTC. Translating it yields CAISDLAASRGQVGGNEQFF.

The DNA for the CDR3 is TGTGCCAGCAGCTTAACGGTGGGGGGAATGACTGAAGCTTTCTTT. It codes for CASSLTVGGMTEAFF. This rearrangement joins TRBV7-3 to TRBJ1-1; a weak D match, TRBD1 (5 bases). V lost 0 bases to trimming and J lost 5 bases, with 13 bases between them. CDR1 and CDR2 (germline): SGHTA, FQGTGA. This CDR3 spans 15 amino acids.

V and J are TRBV19 and TRBJ2-2; TRBD1 matches 10 bases. Germline V CDR1 and CDR2: LNHDA, SQIVND (reference sequence). This CDR3 spans 17 amino acids. The junction had 12 bases not matched to a gene; V was cut back by 6 bases and J by 5 bases. The CDR3 DNA sequence: TGTGCCAGTAGAACTTCCAGACAGGGGGCTGGAACCGGGGAGCTGTTTTTT. It is translated as CASRTSRQGAGTGELFF.

The CDR3 loop reads CASNRQGLSNEQFF. The CDR3, as DNA: TGTGCCAGCAATCGACAGGGGTTGTCCAATGAGCAGTTCTTC. J is TRBJ2-1 and V is TRBV2; 8 bases fit TRBD1. CDR1 and CDR2 from the germline V gene are SNHLY and FYNNEI. The length of the CDR3 is 14 residues. J gave up 6 bases and V 7 bases, and 8 bases lay outside the gene matches.

The J gene is TRBJ2-1, the V gene TRBV18, with 10 positions matching TRBD2. The CDR3 consists of 15 residues. The germline V gene encodes CDR1 KGHSH and CDR2 LQKENI. The V and J ends lost 6 bases and 2 bases, in that order; junction bases with no gene match: 4. The DNA of the CDR3 is TGTGCCAGCTCGCCTAGCGGGAGTCCCTACAATGAGCAGTTCTTC. This encodes CASSPSGSPYNEQFF.

This chain links TRBV5-6 with TRBJ1-1; 8 positions agree with TRBD1. Trimming took 0 bases from V and 0 from J; bases not matched to a gene: 4. This CDR3 spans 16 amino acids. Germline-derived CDR1 and CDR2 are SGHDT and YYEEEE. CDR3 DNA: TGTGCCAGCAGCTTGGTTGGGACAGGCATGAACACTGAAGCTTTCTTT. Its protein is CASSLVGTGMNTEAFF.

This chain links TRBV18 with TRBJ2-5, with unresolved D. The CDR3 length is 13 residues. Per the germline V gene, CDR1 is KGHSH and CDR2 is LQKENI. The germline V and J ends were trimmed by 1 base and 5 bases, with 8 bases remaining between them. The CDR3 reads CASSPRHGETQYF. For the CDR3, the DNA is TGTGCCAGCTCACCACGCCACGGGGAGACCCAGTACTTC.

The J gene is TRBJ1-2, the V gene TRBV19; 7 positions match TRBD1. V lost 5 bases to trimming and J lost 7 bases; unmatched junction nucleotides: 13. Germline CDR1 is LNHDA and CDR2 is SQIVND (reference sequence). The CDR3 has 15 amino acids. The CDR3 DNA follows: TGTGCCAGTAGTGAACCACGGGGACAGCAGGTTGGCTACACCTTC. It codes for CASSEPRGQQVGYTF.